The 21 T cell receptor beta chains below all came from one sample that was sequenced in a study of tumor-infiltrating lymphocytes in oesophageal squamous cell carcinoma. TCRdb reanalysed the PCR reads using MiXCR and keeps one entry per CDR3 protein. The table records approximately 19,000 distinct CDR3 sequences, 40% to 55% of them present only once. Sequenced input: esophageal tumor tissue. The receptors originated from a male donor with esophageal squamous cell carcinoma.

The sample holds many counts of this clonotype. CDR3 in amino acids: CASSPFEGGPYEQYF. The CDR3 nucleotides read TGTGCCAGCAGCCCCTTCGAGGGGGGGCCGTACGAGCAGTACTTC. The J gene is TRBJ2-7, the V gene TRBV7-2; D may be TRBD2 (7 bases). CDR3 size: 15 residues. Germline CDR1 and CDR2: SGHTA and FQGNSA. V was clipped by 5 bases and J by 4 bases, with 18 bases between them.

This clonotype has ten or more counts. One end of the junction fails to match germline, which may point to a read error. The rearrangement joins TRBV5-4 to TRBJ2-4; 8 positions agree with TRBD2. The CDR3 contains 15 residues. The germline V gene encodes CDR1 SGHNT and CDR2 YYREEE (reference sequence). The CDR3 nucleotides are TGCGCCAGCAGCTTGCCCAGCGGGAGTGGAGATGAGCAGTACTTC. Amino acids: CASSLPSGSGDEQYF.

The rearrangement links TRBV12-3 or TRBV12-4 to TRBJ2-1; D is uncertain. The V end was cut by 3 bases, the J end by 3 bases, with 6 bases between. CDR3 size: 13 residues. Here the CDR3 DNA reads TGTGCCAGCAGTTTCTCCAACTACAATGAGCAGTTCTTC. Translation gives CASSFSNYNEQFF.

This clonotype was counted only a few times. This chain uses TRBV28 with TRBJ2-6, with D hard to call. Trimming took 4 bases from V and 2 from J, leaving 9 bases between them. CDR1 is MDHEN, CDR2 SYDVKM, per germline. The CDR3 totals 15 residues. CDR3 coding DNA: TGTGCCAGCAGTTCAACAAAGCCTGGGGCCAACGTCCTGACTTTC. The encoded protein is CASSSTKPGANVLTF.

The chain is built from TRBV7-2 and TRBJ2-3, with 11 bases lining up with TRBD2. Germline V CDR1 and CDR2: SGHTA, FQGNSA. The CDR3 runs 18 residues. Unmatched junction bases numbered 12, after V lost 5 bases and J lost 2 bases. The CDR3 sequence is CASSVTGLAEGFTDTQYF. The CDR3 coding sequence is TGTGCCAGCAGCGTGACGGGACTAGCGGAGGGGTTCACAGATACGCAGTATTTT. The full variable domain, rest sourced from reference TRBV7-2 and TRBJ2-3, is GAGVSQSPSNKVTEKGKDVELRCDPISGHTALYWYRQSLGQGLEFLIYFQGNSAPDKSGLPSDRFSAERTGGSVSTLTIQRTQQEDSAVYLCASSVTGLAEGFTDTQYFGPGTRLTVL.

The chain employs TRBV19 and TRBJ2-1, with 8 nucleotides matching TRBD2. CDR1 and CDR2 from the germline V gene are LNHDA and SQIVND (reference sequence). The CDR3 is 16 residues long. Trimming cost V 4 bases and J 1 base; bases outside gene matches: 6. The CDR3 here is CASSTKAGASYNEQFF. The CDR3 region has the DNA TGTGCCAGTAGTACTAAAGCGGGAGCTTCCTACAATGAGCAGTTCTTC.

Many counts were recorded for this clonotype. V is TRBV27 and J is TRBJ1-1, with D perhaps matching TRBD1 (6 bases). V lost 6 bases and J 4 bases, leaving 18 bases between the germline ends. Germline lookup yields CDR1 MNHEY and CDR2 SMNVEV (reference sequence). This CDR3 is built from 15 residues. Here the CDR3 DNA reads TGTGCCAGCAGGCTGGGGGGGGGCTGGAGCACTGAAGCTTTCTTT. This gives the protein CASRLGGGWSTEAFF.

Comments on this clonotype: A much larger clone differs by one base, so this may be a read error. The CDR3 loop reads CACSFPGTSGYSYNEQFF. The CDR3 DNA is TGTGCCTGCAGTTTCCCCGGGACTAGCGGATACTCCTACAATGAGCAGTTCTTC. This rearrangement joins TRBV28 to TRBJ2-7; TRBD2 agrees at 11 bases. The DNA end is a closer match to TRBJ2-1, so the J assignment may be wrong. The V gene's germline CDR1 is MDHEN and CDR2 SYDVKM. This CDR3 region has 18 residues.

Concerning this clonotype: The junction differs from germline at one of its ends, possibly a read error. This sequence joins TRBV7-4 and TRBJ2-4; no clear D. CDR1 and CDR2 (germline): SGHVT, SQSDAQ. CDR3 length: 13 residues. The CDR3 DNA sequence: TGTGCCAGCAGCCCCGGATTAGTAATTGGTCTGTTCTTC. It encodes CASSPGLVIGLFF.

The chain employs TRBV7-6 and TRBJ2-2, with 7 bases fitting TRBD2. The V gene's germline CDR1 is SGHVS and CDR2 FNYEAQ. V shed 0 bases, J shed 1 base, and the junction held 2 bases outside the gene matches. CDR3 length: 16 residues. CDR3 amino acids: CASSLAASGNTGELFF. The CDR3, as DNA: TGTGCCAGCAGCTTAGCGGCTAGCGGGAACACCGGGGAGCTGTTTTTT. The full variable domain, its missing parts supplied by reference TRBV7-6 and TRBJ2-2, is GAGVSQSPRYKVTKRGQDVALRCDPISGHVSLYWYRQALGQGPEFLTYFNYEAQQDKSGLPNDRFSAERPEGSISTLTIQRTEQRDSAMYRCASSLAASGNTGELFFGEGSRLTVL.

The count of this clonotype is one. DNA of the CDR3: TGTGCCAGCAGCCCTGGTGGGACCCAGTACTTC. The encoded protein is CASSPGGTQYF. V is TRBV7-4 and J is TRBJ2-5; D unresolved. Germline V lookup: CDR1 SGHVT, CDR2 SQSDAQ. Trimming took off 5 bases at V and 7 bases at J, with 8 bases between the two ends. The CDR3 is 11 amino acids.

The rearrangement links TRBV20-1 to TRBJ2-5; 11 bases fit TRBD2. The germline CDR1 and CDR2 sequences are DFQATT and SNEGSKA (reference sequence). The junction had 17 bases not matched to a gene; V was cut back by 3 bases and J by 11 bases. The CDR3 is made up of 16 amino acids. CDR3 coding DNA: TGCAGTGCTAGGGGAACTAGCGGGAGTTTATACAATGAGCAGTACTTC. Amino acid sequence: CSARGTSGSLYNEQYF.

V and J are TRBV12-3 or TRBV12-4 and TRBJ2-1, with 8 bases that match TRBD1. The end of the DNA is better explained by TRBJ2-7, so the J call may be wrong. The CDR3 is 13 residues long. The CDR3 loop is CASSRTGQGEQYF. The CDR3 DNA sequence: TGTGCCAGCAGTCGGACAGGGCAAGGCGAGCAGTACTTC.

By its share, this clonotype is medium-sized. The chain joins TRBV28 to TRBJ2-1, with D possibly called TRBD1 or TRBD2 (6 bases each). This CDR3 has 15 amino acids. The germline V gene encodes CDR1 MDHEN and CDR2 SYDVKM. V was cut by 8 bases and J by 8 bases, with 22 bases left in between. CDR3 DNA: TGTGCCAGCCCAAAACCCGGGGGCCTCATGGATGAGCAGTTCTTC. This encodes CASPKPGGLMDEQFF.

This clonotype has a handful of counts. The gene calls are TRBV7-9 and TRBJ2-3; D unresolved. Near its end, the DNA agrees better with TRBJ2-7, so the J call may be wrong. The CDR3 has 14 amino acids. The V gene's germline CDR1 is SEHNR and CDR2 FQNEAQ (reference sequence). The CDR3 region is CASSLGYGAYEQYF. The DNA for the CDR3 is TGTGCCAGCAGCTTAGGTTACGGAGCCTACGAGCAGTACTTC.

The V call is TRBV6-5, the J call TRBJ2-7, with D perhaps matching TRBD1 or TRBD2 (6 bases each). V lost 2 bases to trimming and J lost 3 bases, with 14 bases between them. This CDR3 spans 15 amino acids. Germline V gives CDR1 MNHEY, CDR2 SVGAGI. The CDR3 loop reads CASSYGRGDNYEQYF. The CDR3 nucleotides are TGTGCCAGCAGTTACGGTAGGGGGGACAACTACGAGCAGTACTTC.

The chain links TRBV27 to TRBJ2-3, with a weak D call TRBD2 (5 bases). Germline CDR1 MNHEY, CDR2 SMNVEV (reference sequence). The V end lost 4 bases, the J end lost 2 bases, and 16 bases lay between the germline ends. This CDR3 is built from 16 residues. CDR3 protein: CASSSLGDLFTDTQYF. The CDR3 nucleotides read TGTGCCAGCAGTTCACTCGGGGATTTATTCACAGATACGCAGTATTTT.

The chain combines TRBV10-3 with TRBJ2-1, with D uncertain. The end of the DNA is better explained by TRBJ2-7, so the J call may be wrong. Germline assignment: CDR1 ENHRY and CDR2 SYGVKD. This CDR3 has 14 amino acids. This CDR3 reads CAISESEGFYEQYF. The CDR3 nucleotides are TGTGCCATCAGTGAGTCCGAAGGGTTCTACGAGCAGTACTTC.

The CDR3 DNA is TGCAGTGCTAGAAGACAAAGAGGCACTGAAGCTTTCTTT. This codes for CSARRQRGTEAFF. The chain couples TRBV20-1 to TRBJ1-1, with D unresolved. From germline, CDR1 is DFQATT and CDR2 SNEGSKA (reference sequence). Trimming shortened V by 2 bases and J by 4 bases, and 11 bases separated the two germline ends. This CDR3 spans 13 amino acids.

In this sample, this clonotype turned up a few times. V usage is TRBV7-2 and J usage is TRBJ1-1, with D possibly TRBD1 on 6 matching bases. CDR1 and CDR2 (germline): SGHTA, FQGNSA. Trimming stripped 3 bases from V and 4 bases from J, with 12 bases between. The CDR3 runs to 14 residues. CDR3 sequence: CASSFGGLGTEAFF. In DNA form, the CDR3 reads TGTGCCAGCAGCTTTGGGGGGCTGGGCACTGAAGCTTTCTTT.

The chain joins TRBV5-5 to TRBJ1-2, with TRBD1 matching over 11 bases. The CDR3 has 16 amino acids. Trimming at V came to 7 bases and at J to 7 bases, leaving 15 bases not matched to a gene. CDR1 and CDR2 (germline): SGHKS, YYEKEE (reference sequence). In nucleotides, the CDR3 is TGTGCCAGCGTCTCCCCGAGGGACAGGGGGGCTGGTGGCTACACCTTC. Residues: CASVSPRDRGAGGYTF. Looking up the rest from reference TRBV5-5 and TRBJ1-2 gives the full variable domain: DAGVTQSPTHLIKTRGQQVTLRCSPISGHKSVSWYQQVLGQGPQFIFQYYEKEERGRGNFPDRFSARQFPNYSSELNVNALLLGDSALYLCASVSPRDRGAGGYTFGSGTRLTVV.